Below are 25 T cell receptor beta chains sequenced from a single sample in a study of T cell repertoires in cytomegalovirus infection. No antigens are known for them. TCRdb ran MiXCR on the reads and lists one entry per CDR3 protein. The table lists around 100,000 distinct CDR3 sequences, around 10% of them singletons. Material for sequencing was PBMCs, sequenced either directly or after in vitro stimulation (not recorded which). The source is a human donor in good health (CMV status not recorded). Some clones in this sample may be carry-over from other donors' samples.

The chain employs TRBV7-2 and TRBJ1-2; 7 bases agree with TRBD1. J was trimmed by 6 bases and V by 5 bases; bases with no gene match: 15. This CDR3 contains 16 residues. Per germline, CDR1 SGHTA and CDR2 FQGNSA. DNA of the CDR3: TGTGCCAGCAGCCTCCGGTTAGTACAGGGGAAGAATGGCTACACCTTC. This codes for CASSLRLVQGKNGYTF.

This clonotype has a count of ten or more. The chain recombines TRBV27 with TRBJ1-5, with D unresolved. V was clipped by 5 bases and J by 0 bases, with 8 bases between them. CDR3 size: 14 residues. The germline V gene encodes CDR1 MNHEY and CDR2 SMNVEV (reference sequence). The CDR3 loop reads CASSPHNSNQPQHF. CDR3 nucleotide sequence: TGTGCCAGCAGTCCCCACAATAGCAATCAGCCCCAGCATTTT.

This clonotype was recorded at least ten times. The chain couples TRBV7-9 to TRBJ2-5, with D perhaps matching TRBD1 or TRBD2 (6 bases each). The CDR3 is made up of 14 amino acids. From germline, CDR1 is SEHNR and CDR2 FQNEAQ (reference sequence). V was clipped by 5 bases and J by 1 base, with 11 bases between them. CDR3 DNA: TGTGCCAGCAGCCAAGGGGGGTCCCAAGAGACCCAGTACTTC. It specifies CASSQGGSQETQYF.

This clonotype was seen many times. V is TRBV5-1 and J is TRBJ1-1; 8 bases match TRBD1. After removal of 2 bases from V and 5 bases from J, the junction contained 2 bases not matched to a gene. Germline CDR1 is SGHRS and CDR2 is YFSETQ. The CDR3 spans 13 residues. The CDR3 is CASSFTGGTEAFF. The CDR3 region has the DNA TGCGCCAGCAGCTTTACAGGGGGTACTGAAGCTTTCTTT.

This clonotype was seen at least ten times. The CDR3 region has the DNA TGCAGTGCTCGACTATCAGGGGACCAAGAGACCCAGTACTTC. Its protein is CSARLSGDQETQYF. The chain uses TRBV20-1 and TRBJ2-5; D is perhaps TRBD1 (6 bases). The germline V gene encodes CDR1 DFQATT and CDR2 SNEGSKA (reference sequence). V lost 5 bases, J lost 0 bases, and 13 bases lay in between. CDR3 length: 14 residues.

This clonotype was detected many times. The chain recombines TRBV28 with TRBJ2-3; the match to TRBD2 covers 11 bases. V shed 3 bases, J shed 1 base, and the junction held 3 bases outside the gene matches. Germline lookup yields CDR1 MDHEN and CDR2 SYDVKM. The CDR3 covers 16 residues. The CDR3 protein is CASSFVLAGGTDTQYF. For the CDR3, the DNA is TGTGCCAGCAGTTTCGTACTAGCGGGAGGCACAGATACGCAGTATTTT.

This clonotype occurred many times. This chain uses TRBV11-2 with TRBJ2-2; D not certain. The ends were cut back, 2 bases at V and 0 bases at J, with 4 bases in the middle. The CDR3 contains 14 residues. The germline gives CDR1 SGHAT, CDR2 FQNNGV. CDR3 sequence: CASSLKSNTGELFF. The CDR3 bases are TGTGCCAGCAGCTTAAAATCGAACACCGGGGAGCTGTTTTTT.

This clonotype showed up many times. The chain couples TRBV7-2 to TRBJ1-5; D might be TRBD1 (5 bases). CDR3 size: 16 residues. CDR1 is SGHTA, CDR2 FQGNSA, per germline. Between the trimmed V and J ends, which lost 2 bases and 2 bases, there was a span of 13 bases. CDR3: CASSLRGAGGNQPQHF. As DNA, the CDR3 is TGTGCCAGCAGCTTACGCGGGGCTGGCGGCAATCAGCCCCAGCATTTT.

This clonotype was seen repeatedly, ten times or more. This chain links TRBV19 with TRBJ2-1; 13 bases are shared with TRBD2. The V gene end was trimmed by 6 bases and the J gene end by 9 bases; junction bases not matched to a gene: 2. CDR1 is LNHDA, CDR2 SQIVND, per germline (reference sequence). The CDR3 consists of 13 residues. The DNA of the CDR3 is TGTGCCAGTAGCGGGACTAGCGGGACTGAGCAGTTCTTC. This translates into CASSGTSGTEQFF.

This clonotype came up many times. The rearrangement uses TRBV7-2 and TRBJ1-1, with 7 bases fitting TRBD1. The CDR3 extends over 15 amino acids. Per germline, CDR1 SGHTA and CDR2 FQGNSA. The V gene end was trimmed by 3 bases and the J gene end by 3 bases; junction bases not matched to a gene: 7. CDR3 nucleotides: TGTGCCAGCAGCTTTCCAGGGACAGTGGACACTGAAGCTTTCTTT. As protein: CASSFPGTVDTEAFF.

This clonotype was observed at least ten times. The chain uses TRBV7-9 and TRBJ1-1, with 8 nucleotides matching TRBD1. CDR1 and CDR2 (germline): SEHNR, FQNEAQ (reference sequence). The CDR3 is made up of 15 amino acids. Germline trimming cut 0 bases from V and 5 bases from J; bases unmatched to any gene: 5. CDR3 loop: CASSLAAGGETEAFF. The CDR3 DNA follows: TGTGCCAGCAGCTTAGCGGCAGGGGGCGAAACTGAAGCTTTCTTT.

This clonotype was observed many times. The chain joins TRBV5-5 to TRBJ1-4; D remains ambiguous. Trimming pared 2 bases from V and 7 bases from J, leaving 12 bases between. The CDR3 loop spans 14 amino acids. Germline assignment: CDR1 SGHKS and CDR2 YYEKEE (reference sequence). Here the CDR3 DNA reads TGTGCCAGCAGCTTTACGTCAGCTGGTGAAAAACTGTTTTTT. It specifies CASSFTSAGEKLFF.

This clonotype has a count of ten or more. The rearrangement links TRBV29-1 to TRBJ2-1, with D tentatively TRBD1 or TRBD2 (7 bases each). Trimming removed 5 bases from V and 3 bases from J, with 11 bases in between. The CDR3 is 13 amino acids. Germline V gene lookup returns CDR1 SQVTM and CDR2 ANQGSEA. The CDR3 region is CSVQGGVYNEQFF. CDR3 in DNA: TGCAGCGTTCAGGGGGGGGTCTACAATGAGCAGTTCTTC.

This clonotype was counted a few times. This sequence joins TRBV5-6 and TRBJ2-7, with D tentatively TRBD2 (5 bases). Germline-derived CDR1 and CDR2 are SGHDT and YYEEEE. V lost 0 bases to trimming and J lost 8 bases, with 15 bases between them. This CDR3 comprises 14 residues. The DNA of the CDR3 is TGTGCCAGCAGCTTGGAAGGATCTAGCAGGCAGCAGTACTTC. Its translation: CASSLEGSSRQQYF. Using reference TRBV5-6 and TRBJ2-7 for the parts outside the CDR3, the full variable domain is DAGVTQSPTHLIKTRGQQVTLRCSPKSGHDTVSWYQQALGQGPQFIFQYYEEEERQRGNFPDRFSGHQFPNYSSELNVNALLLGDSALYLCASSLEGSSRQQYFGPGTRLTVT.

V usage is TRBV7-9 and J usage is TRBJ1-2, with TRBD1 matching 7 bases. In germline, CDR1 is SEHNR, CDR2 FQNEAQ (reference sequence). The ends lost 5 bases at V and 8 bases at J; junction bases unmatched: 20. This CDR3 region has 17 residues. CDR3 amino acids: CASSPDRGTARVGGYTF. As DNA, the CDR3 is TGTGCCAGCAGCCCGGATAGAGGGACAGCCCGGGTCGGCGGCTACACCTTC.

This clonotype was observed at least ten times. The chain couples TRBV11-2 to TRBJ2-7; the D call may be TRBD1 or TRBD2 (5 bases each). The CDR3 totals 14 residues. Germline V gene sequence: CDR1 SGHAT, CDR2 FQNNGV. V lost 6 bases and J 5 bases, leaving 17 bases between the germline ends. The CDR3 spells CASRWGPYSHEQYV. The CDR3 DNA reads TGTGCCAGCAGGTGGGGACCCTACTCGCACGAGCAGTACGTC.

This clonotype was seen a few times. This sequence joins TRBV4-1 and TRBJ2-2, with a possible D match to TRBD2 (5 bases). Trimming pared 4 bases from V and 2 bases from J, leaving 11 bases between. Germline V CDR1 and CDR2: MGHRA, YSYEKL. The CDR3 has 15 amino acids. CDR3 nucleotide sequence: TGCGCCAGCAGCCTCCGGACTGGAAACACCGGGGAGCTGTTTTTT. Translation gives CASSLRTGNTGELFF.

J is TRBJ2-3 and V is TRBV11-2; D gene ambiguous. Germline CDR1 reads SGHAT; CDR2 reads FQNNGV. The V and J ends lost 2 bases and 2 bases respectively, with 5 bases between them. The length of the CDR3 is 13 residues. The CDR3 DNA is TGTGCCAGCAGCTTAATGAACACAGATACGCAGTATTTT. Amino acids: CASSLMNTDTQYF.

This rearrangement joins TRBV11-2 to TRBJ2-2; 7 bases map to TRBD1. From germline, CDR1 is SGHAT and CDR2 FQNNGV. CDR3 length equals 13 residues. V gave up 9 bases and J gave up 6 bases; unmatched junction bases: 7. The CDR3 region has the DNA TGTGCCAGTTACAGGGGTGGGGCCGGGGAGCTGTTTTTT. Protein product: CASYRGGAGELFF.

The sample holds many counts of this clonotype. The chain joins TRBV4-2 to TRBJ2-2; 7 nucleotides match TRBD1. The CDR3 has 15 residues. The V gene's germline CDR1 is LGHNA and CDR2 YNFKEQ. The V segment lost 4 bases and the J segment 5 bases; nucleotides outside the gene matches: 7. The DNA of the CDR3 is TGTGCCAGCAGCCCGGGGATACAGGGGACCGGGGAGCTGTTTTTT. Amino acid sequence: CASSPGIQGTGELFF.

The CDR3 DNA is TGTGCCATCAGTGACCCCGGGGGGACAGGGGTAGGGTATGGCTACACCTTC. Its protein product is CAISDPGGTGVGYGYTF. The J gene is TRBJ1-2, the V gene TRBV10-3; 10 bases match TRBD1. Germline CDR1 and CDR2: ENHRY and SYGVKD. This CDR3 has 17 amino acids. Trimming cost V 3 bases and J 5 bases; bases outside gene matches: 12.

Ten or more counts support this clonotype. The V gene is TRBV7-3, the J gene TRBJ2-7; 14 bases are shared with TRBD2. Germline V CDR1 and CDR2: SGHTA, FQGTGA. CDR3 length: 14 residues. V lost 4 bases, J lost 6 bases, and 2 bases stayed unmatched. CDR3 DNA sequence: TGTGCCAGCAGCTCGGGACTAGCGGGAGCCGAGCAGTACTTC. Amino acid sequence: CASSSGLAGAEQYF.

This clonotype has a count of ten or more. The CDR3 reads CSARGGTGNYGYTF. The DNA for the CDR3 is TGCAGTGCTAGAGGCGGGACAGGGAACTATGGCTACACCTTC. The chain has TRBV20-1 and TRBJ1-2; 9 bases agree with TRBD1. V lost 1 base to trimming and J lost 2 bases; unmatched junction nucleotides: 2. There are 14 residues in the CDR3. Germline V gene sequence: CDR1 DFQATT, CDR2 SNEGSKA (reference sequence).

The chain links TRBV20-1 to TRBJ2-5; 15 positions match TRBD2. V shed 4 bases, J shed 2 bases, and the junction held 5 bases outside the gene matches. Germline values: CDR1 DFQATT, CDR2 SNEGSKA (reference sequence). The CDR3 is 16 residues long. The CDR3 sequence is CSATTGTSGRQETQYF. The CDR3 nucleotides are TGCAGTGCTACAACCGGGACTAGCGGGAGGCAAGAGACCCAGTACTTC.

The chain has TRBV7-4 and TRBJ1-1; weak D call: TRBD1 (6 bases). The germline V and J ends were trimmed by 9 bases and 0 bases, with 14 bases remaining between them. The CDR3 consists of 14 residues. CDR1 is SGHVT, CDR2 SQSDAQ, per germline. CDR3: CASSRDNLNTEAFF. The CDR3 nucleotides are TGTGCCAGTAGTAGGGACAATTTGAACACTGAAGCTTTCTTT.